One and the same sample provided the 18 T cell receptor beta chains below, sequenced in a study of T cell clonality in common variable immunodeficiency (dated by TCRdb to the mid-2010s). The method behind the library was the immunoSEQ multiplex PCR assay. TCRdb provides this immuneACCESS table in a form limited to in-frame rearrangements. Some clones are lacking; in checked studies, under half of them reflect an unresolved V gene, and why the rest are absent is not known. Here the sample lists 80,000 or so clones, none seen once only. Of the sample, about 0.8% is held by the ten largest clones. The sample taken for sequencing was peripheral blood mononuclear cells. The receptors derive from a person between 18 and 75 years old in good health.

This clone occurred many times. The observed sequence ends 3 residues before the CDR3 terminus, with the missing tail filled in from the germline J gene. The chain carries TRBV28 and TRBJ2-7; 8 bases fit TRBD1. V lost 6 bases to trimming and J lost 0 bases; unmatched junction nucleotides: 4. This CDR3 has 14 residues. Per germline, CDR1 MDHEN and CDR2 SYDVKM. This CDR3 is CASRGQENSYEQYF. The part of the CDR3 DNA that was read is TGTGCCAGCAGGGGACAGGAAAACTCCTACGAG.

This clone appeared many times. The read terminates 3 residues ahead of where the CDR3 ends, so the germline J gene completes it. This sequence joins TRBV7-2 and TRBJ2-1; a possible D gene is TRBD1 (6 bases). Looked up from germline, CDR1 is SGHTA and CDR2 is FQGNSA. This CDR3 spans 16 amino acids. V was shortened by 0 bases and J by 2 bases, with 11 bases between the two germline ends. CDR3 loop: CASSLAGASPYNEQFF. The covered CDR3 bases are TGTGCCAGCAGCTTAGCGGGGGCAAGTCCCTACAATGAG.

On this clone itself: The missing CDR3 end, 3 residues past where the read stops, is filled in from the germline J gene. This rearrangement joins TRBV20-1 to TRBJ2-7; TRBD2 matches 10 bases. CDR3 length: 13 residues. Germline V gives CDR1 DFQATT, CDR2 SNEGSKA (reference sequence). The ends lost 7 bases at V and 3 bases at J; junction bases unmatched: 6. This CDR3 reads CSGLAGVVYEQYF. The CDR3 DNA, read in part, is TGCAGTGGCCTAGCGGGAGTGGTCTACGAG.

This clone was observed many times. With the read ending 3 residues before the CDR3 end, the germline J gene is used to fill in that end. The gene calls are TRBV7-2 and TRBJ2-2; D is ambiguous. The CDR3 spans 14 residues. The germline V gene has CDR1 SGHTA and CDR2 FQGNSA. Deletions cut 3 bases from V and 3 bases from J, with 8 bases between. CDR3 residues: CASSFTRDTGELFF. The CDR3 bases that were read are TGTGCCAGCAGCTTTACTCGGGACACCGGGGAG. Filled out from reference TRBV7-2 and TRBJ2-2, the complete variable domain reads GAGVSQSPSNKVTEKGKDVELRCDPISGHTALYWYRQSLGQGLEFLIYFQGNSAPDKSGLPSDRFSAERTGGSVSTLTIQRTQQEDSAVYLCASSFTRDTGELFFGEGSRLTVL.

Points on this clone: Read sequence stops 3 residues before the CDR3 end, and the germline J gene provides the missing end. The J gene is TRBJ2-7, the V gene TRBV10-2; 11 bases fit TRBD2. Trimming at V came to 10 bases and at J to 6 bases, leaving 8 bases not matched to a gene. There are 13 residues in the CDR3. Germline values: CDR1 WSHSY, CDR2 SAAADI. The CDR3 is CATRELAGVEQYF. The DNA read from the CDR3 is TGCGCCACAAGGGAACTAGCGGGAGTCGAG.

This clone was observed many times. The CDR3 end is not reached by the read, which stops 3 residues before it; the germline J gene fills it in. The chain combines TRBV2 with TRBJ2-1; TRBD2 agrees at 7 bases. Germline V gene data show CDR1 as SNHLY and CDR2 as FYNNEI. V dropped 6 bases and J dropped 8; count of bases not matched to a gene: 16. This CDR3 comprises 16 residues. The CDR3 DNA, read in part, is TGTGCCAGCAGGTCATCCCGCGGGAGAATCTTGCATGAG. It translates to CASRSSRGRILHE. The entire CDR3 reads CASRSSRGRILHEQFF.

This clone was picked up many times. The CDR3 end falls 3 residues outside the read, so it is completed with the germline J gene. The chain is built from TRBV6-4 and TRBJ1-2; 10 bases align to TRBD1. Germline-derived CDR1 and CDR2 are MRHNA and SNTAGT. This CDR3 contains 17 residues. After removal of 0 bases from V and 4 bases from J, the junction contained 8 bases not matched to a gene. The CDR3 region is CASSDSTGTGVGYGYTF. CDR3 DNA, as far as it was read: TGTGCCAGCAGTGACTCGACCGGGACAGGGGTGGGCTATGGC.

There are a few counts of this clone. The read terminates 3 residues before the CDR3 end, so the remaining end is supplied by the germline J gene. The chain employs TRBV7-9 and TRBJ1-1; D is unresolved. The CDR3 is 13 residues long. V was cut by 1 base and J by 5 bases, with 8 bases left in between. The germline V gene has CDR1 SEHNR and CDR2 FQNEAQ (reference sequence). The CDR3 region is CASSLDDTTEAFF. The DNA read from the CDR3 is TGTGCCAGCAGCTTAGACGACACAACTGAA.

This clone was seen at least ten times. The read comes to an end 3 residues before the CDR3 does, leaving the germline J gene to fill in the end. The chain recombines TRBV7-9 with TRBJ1-2; the D is unclear. This CDR3 comprises 14 residues. Trimming took 4 bases from V and 4 from J, leaving 13 bases between them. Looked up from germline, CDR1 is SEHNR and CDR2 is FQNEAQ (reference sequence). The CDR3 DNA, read in part, is TGTGCCAGCAGCTCTCCCTTGGCAGGCTATGGC. It codes for CASSSPLAGYG. The whole CDR3 sequence reads CASSSPLAGYGYTF.

The sample holds many counts of this clone. The CDR3 spells CASSRTGVGETQYF. The sequenced part of the CDR3 DNA is TGCGCCAGCAGCCGGACAGGGGTGGGGGAGACC. This chain connects TRBV5-1 to TRBJ2-5, with 9 bases identical to TRBD1. From the germline J gene comes the end of the CDR3, since the read stops 3 residues before it. CDR1 and CDR2 (germline): SGHRS, YFSETQ. V dropped 4 bases and J dropped 5; count of bases not matched to a gene: 6. CDR3 length: 14 amino acids.

This clone was counted ten times or more. The missing CDR3 end, 3 residues past where the read stops, is filled in from the germline J gene. This rearrangement joins TRBV2 to TRBJ2-5; perhaps TRBD2 as D (5 bases). Trimming took off 8 bases at V and 2 bases at J, with 15 bases between the two ends. CDR1 and CDR2 from the germline V gene are SNHLY and FYNNEI. This CDR3 region has 14 residues. The CDR3: CASLPGNSQETQYF. The DNA read from the CDR3 is TGTGCCAGCCTTCCGGGGAATTCACAAGAGACC.

Comment on this clone: The CDR3 end lies 3 residues beyond the end of the read and is filled in from the germline J gene. The chain has TRBV2 and TRBJ2-1; no reliable D call. This CDR3 comprises 18 residues. Germline lookup yields CDR1 SNHLY and CDR2 FYNNEI. Between the trimmed V and J ends, which lost 4 bases and 0 bases, there was a span of 19 bases. CDR3 sequence reads: CASSVVSVWAISYNEQFF. Partial CDR3 DNA: TGTGCCAGCAGTGTTGTTTCAGTTTGGGCAATCTCCTACAATGAG.

This clone was seen many times. Read sequence stops 3 residues before the CDR3 end, and the germline J gene provides the missing end. This chain connects TRBV20-1 to TRBJ2-5; 7 bases are a match to TRBD2. Per germline, CDR1 DFQATT and CDR2 SNEGSKA (reference sequence). The CDR3 sequence is 13 residues long. The sequenced CDR3 bases are TGCAGCCCCCTTGGACTAGACGGAGAGACC. Its translation: CSPLGLDGET. The CDR3 in its entirety is CSPLGLDGETQYF.

This clone was counted a few times. The read terminates 3 residues ahead of where the CDR3 ends, so the germline J gene completes it. V usage is TRBV20-1 and J usage is TRBJ1-6; 7 bases agree with TRBD1. CDR3 length: 15 amino acids. Unmatched junction bases numbered 10, after V lost 4 bases and J lost 7 bases. Germline V CDR1 and CDR2: DFQATT, SNEGSKA (reference sequence). The CDR3 bases that were read are TGCAGTGCTAACCCCTTTGGACAGGACAATTCACCC. This gives the protein CSANPFGQDNSP. The complete CDR3 reads CSANPFGQDNSPLHF.

This clone was counted at least ten times. The CDR3 is cut off 3 residues early in the read; its end comes from the germline J gene. This rearrangement joins TRBV18 to TRBJ1-5, with D tentatively TRBD1 (6 bases). The CDR3 sequence is 15 residues long. Germline CDR1 KGHSH, CDR2 LQKENI. Trimming removed 3 bases at V and 1 base at J, with 10 bases between. CDR3: CASSPKDSSNQPQHF. Incomplete CDR3 DNA: TGTGCCAGCTCACCGAAGGACAGCAGCAATCAGCCC.

The sample holds many counts of this clone. The read gets to within 3 residues of the CDR3 end, and the germline J gene fills in the rest. This sequence joins TRBV9 and TRBJ2-1; 7 nucleotides align to TRBD2. The CDR3 has 19 amino acids. The germline V gene has CDR1 SGDLS and CDR2 YYNGEE. Trimming took 1 base from V and 4 from J; bases not matched to a gene: 17. The CDR3 protein is CASSVTLLGGGPLYNEQFF. Partial CDR3 DNA: TGTGCCAGCAGCGTAACCCTCCTCGGGGGAGGGCCCCTTTACAATGAG.

This clone was detected ten times or more. Read coverage stops 3 residues before the CDR3 terminus; the germline J gene supplies the remainder. The chain joins TRBV5-4 to TRBJ2-5; D might be TRBD2 (8 bases). Germline assignment: CDR1 SGHNT and CDR2 YYREEE (reference sequence). The CDR3 consists of 14 residues. The V end lost 3 bases, the J end lost 5 bases, and 14 bases lay between the germline ends. This CDR3 reads CASSSGGGAETQYF. Incomplete CDR3 DNA: TGTGCCAGCAGCTCGGGAGGGGGCGCGGAGACC.

The table lists this clone with many counts. The read gets to within 3 residues of the CDR3 end, and the germline J gene fills in the rest. This chain links TRBV9 with TRBJ2-2; D may be TRBD1 (6 bases). The CDR3 totals 14 residues. Germline V gene data show CDR1 as SGDLS and CDR2 as YYNGEE. Trimming removed 2 bases from V and 2 bases from J, with 7 bases in between. CDR3 bases read: TGTGCCAGCAGCGTGGACAGCAACACCGGGGAG. Residues: CASSVDSNTGE. The whole CDR3 reads CASSVDSNTGELFF.